This TCR beta chain was recovered during a study of post-analysis software for immune sequencing data. Notes on the study in general: The study found TRBV5-6, TRBV5-1 and TRBV20-1 among five or six TRBV segments more frequent in patients than controls.

TCR beta cDNA libraries had unique molecular identifiers. TCRdb independently ran MiXCR on the PCR reads; one entry per CDR3 protein. This sample has roughly 800,000 distinct CDR3 sequences, with just under 30% found just once. V was cut by 0 bases and J by 7 bases, with 10 bases left in between. CDR1 and CDR2 (germline): LGHDT, YNNKEL (reference sequence). This CDR3 contains 14 residues. This clonotype was detected only a few times. Its specificity is unknown. Sequenced material: blood. The chain is built from TRBV3-1 and TRBJ2-4, with D tentatively TRBD2 (6 bases). The sequence derives from a girl under 18 with multiple sclerosis. As DNA, the CDR3 is TGTGCCAGCAGCCAAGACCGGGGGAGGAACATTCAGTACTTC. It specifies CASSQDRGRNIQYF.